The TCR beta chain under discussion was sequenced for a study of blood T cells in healthy people across ages. Study-wide findings and caveats: It was held that diversity estimates obtained from one million T cells represented underestimates.

With a J-beta primer mix and a sample-barcoded 5' primer, a second PCR ran roughly 6 to 12 cycles. TCRdb recomputed calls from the 5' RACE reads with MiXCR, one row per CDR3 protein. The sample consists of 1.5 million to 1.8 million distinct CDR3 sequences, approximately 43% of them appearing once. Collection of 8.5 to 10 milliliters of peripheral blood was performed for each donor. The CDR3 contains 18 residues. Per germline, CDR1 MGHRA and CDR2 YSYEKL. The V and J ends lost 4 bases and 1 base, in that order; junction bases with no gene match: 15. At least ten counts were recorded for this clonotype. Its antigen is currently unknown.

The chain joins TRBV4-1 to TRBJ2-5; 7 bases agree with TRBD2. This sequence was found in a woman younger than 30 in good health. Sequenced input: blood. The CDR3 bases are TGCGCCAGCAGCCTACGAGGCGGGGCTAGCGGCTTCCAAGAGACCCAGTACTTC. Translation gives CASSLRGGASGFQETQYF.